The following is a TCR beta chain sequence with its context. Its specificity is not known. These data originate in a study of T-cell reconstitution after alpha-beta-depleted transplantation in children. Germline V lookup: CDR1 LGHNA, CDR2 YSLEER. Trimming stripped 0 bases from V and 6 bases from J, with 15 bases between. The CDR3 runs 15 residues. For TCRbeta, the library was prepared with unique molecular identifiers. Via MiXCR, TCRdb re-called the PCR reads, giving one row per CDR3 protein. The table lists approximately 500,000 distinct CDR3 sequences, over 9.5% of them singletons. Regarding the study as a whole: Certain patients had high TCRbeta diversity at day 60, and it came from recipient T cells and thymic progenitors that survived. T-cell numbers and diversity, one year after transplant, stemmed largely from T cells that were newly produced. About two months after transplant, alpha-beta T cells reportedly came from several hundred expanded graft clones.

The receptor comes from a child aged 2 to 10 with inherited bone marrow failure, due to receive a stem cell transplant. The chain links TRBV4-3 to TRBJ2-7; D perhaps matches TRBD2 (5 bases). The sequencing used PBMCs, collected before TCRalphabeta/CD19-depleted stem cell transplant. The CDR3 nucleotides are TGCGCCAGCAGCCAAGATAGGACTCGGTCCGGCGAGCAGTACTTC. Translated, it gives CASSQDRTRSGEQYF.